The T cell receptor (beta chain) described here comes from a study of monozygotic twins with inflammatory bowel disease. The study, taken as a whole, reports: IBD patients share fewer clonotypes with other people than healthy twins do, especially with disease activity. Patient-to-patient differences in immunosuppressive treatment may have added variability to the repertoires.

Concerning this clonotype itself: Its antigen is still unknown.

cDNA was made in eight separate reactions per sample. A 6-nucleotide sample barcode was carried by the UMIs, which template switching added. TCRdb re-analyzed the 5' RACE reads; it lists each CDR3 protein once, without DNA. This sample's table has fewer than 350,000 distinct CDR3 sequences. This TCR came from a human donor with ulcerative colitis or Crohn's disease, or a healthy co-twin of an affected twin (not recorded which). Material: blood.

The CDR3 spells CASSFLPLAGINEQFF. The rearrangement links TRBV27 to TRBJ2-1; no DNA is available, so the TRBD2 call from TCRdb remains unchecked. The CDR3 has 16 amino acids. CDR1 is MNHEY, CDR2 SMNVEV, per germline (reference sequence).